The 21 T cell receptor beta chains below all came from one sample that was sequenced in a study of metastatic and nonmetastatic thyroid tumors. Thyroid surgery was performed in patients who had received no treatment beforehand. TCRdb re-called clones via MiXCR from the PCR reads. Of some 25,000 clones listed, around 20% were seen once; the top ten hold about 7.9%. The sequenced material came from blood. The source of these receptors is a female donor with papillary thyroid cancer or a benign thyroid nodule (not recorded which). Some clones in this sample may be carry-over from other donors' samples.

This clone was picked up many times. The rearrangement uses TRBV20-1 and TRBJ1-6, with 7 bases identical to TRBD1. With V trimmed by 6 bases and J by 5 bases, 4 bases remained unmatched. The CDR3 has 13 amino acids. CDR1 and CDR2 (germline): DFQATT, SNEGSKA (reference sequence). CDR3 sequence: CSARDSHNSPLHF. As DNA, the CDR3 is TGCAGTGCCCGGGACAGTCATAATTCACCCCTCCACTTT.

The chain carries TRBV12-3 or TRBV12-4 and TRBJ1-1; 10 nucleotides align to TRBD1. The V segment lost 6 bases and the J segment 3 bases; nucleotides outside the gene matches: 10. The CDR3 spans 16 residues. CDR3 sequence reads: CASSYDRGLEDTEAFF. CDR3 nucleotide sequence: TGTGCCAGCAGCTATGACAGGGGGCTTGAGGACACTGAAGCTTTCTTT.

This clone was detected many times. The gene calls are TRBV20-1 and TRBJ2-7; 7 bases fit TRBD2. Looked up from germline, CDR1 is DFQATT and CDR2 is SNEGSKA (reference sequence). CDR3 length: 15 amino acids. This CDR3 reads CSLDEASGLTYEQYF. CDR3 coding DNA: TGCAGCCTAGATGAGGCTAGCGGACTAACCTACGAGCAGTACTTC.

Details on this clone: Here the CDR3 omits its conserved ending phenylalanine or tryptophan, so a read error is the likely source. V usage is TRBV7-8 and J usage is TRBJ2-7, with 7 bases that match TRBD1. With V trimmed by 4 bases and J by 1 base, 10 bases remained unmatched. The CDR3 contains 16 residues. Per the germline V gene, CDR1 is SGHVS and CDR2 is FQNEAQ. In DNA form, the CDR3 reads TGTGCCAGCAGCTCCCGGGACAGTCGACAGTCCTACGAGCAGTACCTC. Its translation is CASSSRDSRQSYEQYL.

By share of the sample, this clone is medium-sized. The CDR3 coding sequence is TGTGCCAGCTCACAGGACAGCTCCCCTAATTCACCCCTCCACTTT. Its translation is CASSQDSSPNSPLHF. The genes are TRBV18 and TRBJ1-6, with TRBD1 as a possible D gene (6 bases). Germline V gives CDR1 KGHSH, CDR2 LQKENI. The length of the CDR3 is 15 residues. Trimming removed 4 bases from V and 6 bases from J, with 13 bases in between.

This chain links TRBV19 with TRBJ2-7, with 8 bases lining up with TRBD1. The CDR3 consists of 12 residues. CDR1 is LNHDA, CDR2 SQIVND, per germline (reference sequence). The junction had 1 base not matched to a gene; V was cut back by 5 bases and J by 4 bases. Here the CDR3 DNA reads TGTGCCAGTAGTTGGGACAGGTACGAGCAGTACTTC. It translates to CASSWDRYEQYF.

In this sample, this clone turned up many times. The chain recombines TRBV20-1 with TRBJ2-7, with 11 nucleotides matching TRBD1. V lost 4 bases to trimming and J lost 6 bases; unmatched junction nucleotides: 11. The CDR3 is made up of 15 amino acids. The germline CDR1 and CDR2 sequences are DFQATT and SNEGSKA (reference sequence). CDR3 bases: TGCAGTGCTATCCATCCCGGGACAGGGGGTCCCGAGCAGTACTTC. Translation: CSAIHPGTGGPEQYF.

As concerns this clone: This CDR3 is missing its conserved last phenylalanine or tryptophan, likely due to a read error. The DNA is omitted, as the CDR3 cannot be located on it reliably, and the CDR3 follows TCRdb's listing. The J gene is TRBJ1-4, the V gene TRBV19. The CDR3 has 12 residues if both end residues are counted. Germline V gives CDR1 LNHDA, CDR2 SQIVND (reference sequence). The CDR3 spells CASSEINEKLMY.

V gene TRBV5-1 combines with J gene TRBJ1-2, with unresolved D. V lost 0 bases, J lost 6 bases, and 12 bases lay in between. The CDR3 loop spans 14 amino acids. Germline values: CDR1 SGHRS, CDR2 YFSETQ. The CDR3 DNA follows: TGCGCCAGCAGCTTGGTTATCGTGGGCCATGGCTACACCTTC. Translated, it gives CASSLVIVGHGYTF.

In its sample, this clone was seen many times. The chain employs TRBV6-1 and TRBJ1-1; D call uncertain. The length of the CDR3 is 13 residues. V lost 6 bases and J lost 0, with 8 bases in between. Germline CDR1 is MNHNS and CDR2 is SASEGT. The CDR3 nucleotides read TGTGCCAGCAGGCTACAGATGAACACTGAAGCTTTCTTT. Residues: CASRLQMNTEAFF.

This clone was observed many times. The V gene is TRBV7-8, the J gene TRBJ2-1, with 10 bases fitting TRBD2. The CDR3 contains 16 residues. With 5 bases clipped from V and 3 bases from J, the junction kept 7 bases outside the gene matches. Germline assignment: CDR1 SGHVS and CDR2 FQNEAQ. Here the CDR3 reads CASSLVKRGGYNEQFF. The CDR3, as DNA: TGTGCCAGCAGCCTCGTGAAGCGGGGGGGCTACAATGAGCAGTTCTTC.

This clone was counted ten times or more. V is TRBV28 and J is TRBJ1-5; no reliable D call. This CDR3 has 15 amino acids. CDR1 is MDHEN and CDR2 is SYDVKM in the germline V gene. V was clipped by 3 bases and J by 0 bases, with 9 bases between them. The CDR3 DNA reads as TGTGCCAGCAGTTTGGGATTTTATAGCAATCAGCCCCAGCATTTT. Translated: CASSLGFYSNQPQHF.

The V and J genes are TRBV20-1 and TRBJ2-7; 10 bases match TRBD2. The CDR3 has 15 residues. Germline V CDR1 and CDR2: DFQATT, SNEGSKA (reference sequence). The junction had 5 bases not matched to a gene; V was cut back by 1 base and J by 2 bases. CDR3 DNA sequence: TGCAGTGCTAGAGTCCCTCTAGCGGGAGCCTACGAGCAGTACTTC. This translates into CSARVPLAGAYEQYF.

This clone was detected a few times. This CDR3 is CASNGLAGLTDTQYF. The CDR3 nucleotides are TGTGCCAGCAATGGACTAGCGGGCCTCACAGATACGCAGTATTTT. The chain recombines TRBV6-1 with TRBJ2-3, with 11 positions matching TRBD2. This CDR3 is 15 amino acids long. The V gene end was trimmed by 7 bases and the J gene end by 2 bases; junction bases not matched to a gene: 5. Germline V gene data show CDR1 as MNHNS and CDR2 as SASEGT.

This sequence joins TRBV30 and TRBJ1-1; D is possibly TRBD1 (6 bases). Trimming pared 3 bases from V and 1 base from J, leaving 9 bases between. Germline CDR1 and CDR2: GTSNPN and SVGIG (reference sequence). The CDR3 spans 13 residues. The CDR3 region has the DNA TGTGCCTGGAGGCAGGGGCAGAACACTGAAGCTTTCTTT. It yields the protein CAWRQGQNTEAFF. Looking up the rest from reference TRBV30 and TRBJ1-1 gives the full variable domain: SQTIHQWPATLVQPVGSPLSLECTVEGTSNPNLYWYRQAAGRGLQLLFYSVGIGQISSEVPQNLSASRPQDRQFILSSKKLLLSDSGFYLCAWRQGQNTEAFFGQGTRLTVV.

The chain couples TRBV7-9 to TRBJ2-1; D unresolved. The CDR3 has 12 residues. V was pared by 1 base and J by 13 bases, with 11 bases between. CDR1 is SEHNR and CDR2 is FQNEAQ in the germline V gene (reference sequence). Written as DNA, the CDR3 is TGTGCCAGCAGCTTAGAATCTTACGATCAGTTCTTC. Translated, it gives CASSLESYDQFF.

By share of the sample, this clone is medium-sized. This chain joins TRBV12-3 or TRBV12-4 and TRBJ1-1, with D unresolved. This CDR3 comprises 12 residues. V lost 10 bases and J lost 4, with 13 bases in between. CDR3 in DNA: TGTGCCACCAAACTGAGTGGCACTGAAGCTTTCTTT. Translated, it gives CATKLSGTEAFF.

There are many counts of this clone. The CDR3 sequence: CASSLMTANSPLHF. The CDR3 bases are TGTGCCAGCAGCTTAATGACGGCTAATTCACCCCTCCACTTT. The chain has TRBV7-9 and TRBJ1-6; D is unresolved. Germline V gene sequence: CDR1 SEHNR, CDR2 FQNEAQ (reference sequence). V was clipped by 2 bases and J by 6 bases, with 8 bases between them. The CDR3 totals 14 residues.

This clone came up many times. V gene TRBV10-2 combines with J gene TRBJ2-1; D is undetermined. The V gene lost 6 bases and the J gene lost 4 bases, with 4 bases spanning the gap. The germline CDR1 and CDR2 sequences are WSHSY and SAAADI. CDR3 size: 11 residues. CDR3 DNA: TGCGCCAGCAGGGATTACAATGAGCAGTTCTTC. The encoded protein is CASRDYNEQFF.

This clone counts as medium-sized (0.01 to 0.1%). This chain uses TRBV2 with TRBJ2-3; TRBD2 agrees at 11 bases. There are 15 residues in the CDR3. CDR1 and CDR2 (germline): SNHLY, FYNNEI. V trimming: 4 bases; J trimming: 4 bases; junction bases outside the gene matches: 4. The CDR3 nucleotides read TGTGCCAGCAGTGCGGTAGCGGGGGGGCCAGATACGCAGTATTTT. It translates to CASSAVAGGPDTQYF.

As concerns this clone: The junction and the germline gene differ at one end; a read error may be behind it. V gene TRBV5-1 combines with J gene TRBJ2-2; a possible D gene is TRBD2 (5 bases). The CDR3 consists of 14 residues. CDR1 SGHRS and CDR2 YFSETQ come from the germline V gene. Here the CDR3 reads CASSLEGIAGDLFF. The CDR3 DNA is TGCGCCAGCAGCTTGGAAGGGATAGCCGGGGATCTGTTTTTT.